The sequence of this T cell receptor (beta chain) was determined in a study of vaccination and CD4 T cells after COVID-19. Oncomine TCR Beta short-read sequencing was applied to DNA from cultured CD4+ T cells. One entry per CDR3 protein, called by TCRdb with MiXCR from the PCR reads. The table lists about 19,000 distinct CDR3 sequences, 30% to 40% of them singletons, with 13% to 15% in the top ten. CDR1 is SGHAT, CDR2 FQNNGV, per germline. The CDR3 length is 14 residues. V was trimmed by 5 bases and J by 13 bases, leaving 21 bases between them. Sample treatment: 10-day PBMC culture with coronavirus spike peptide pools or control peptides (ViraFEST assay). On this clonotype: Its antigen remains unidentified.

The source of this sequence is a human donor with COVID-19. J is TRBJ2-1 and V is TRBV11-2; D is perhaps TRBD1 or TRBD2 (5 bases each). The sample consisted of cultured CD4+ T cells from blood. CDR3: CASSIKISTGAQFF. DNA of the CDR3: TGTGCCAGCAGCATAAAAATTTCAACCGGGGCACAGTTCTTC.